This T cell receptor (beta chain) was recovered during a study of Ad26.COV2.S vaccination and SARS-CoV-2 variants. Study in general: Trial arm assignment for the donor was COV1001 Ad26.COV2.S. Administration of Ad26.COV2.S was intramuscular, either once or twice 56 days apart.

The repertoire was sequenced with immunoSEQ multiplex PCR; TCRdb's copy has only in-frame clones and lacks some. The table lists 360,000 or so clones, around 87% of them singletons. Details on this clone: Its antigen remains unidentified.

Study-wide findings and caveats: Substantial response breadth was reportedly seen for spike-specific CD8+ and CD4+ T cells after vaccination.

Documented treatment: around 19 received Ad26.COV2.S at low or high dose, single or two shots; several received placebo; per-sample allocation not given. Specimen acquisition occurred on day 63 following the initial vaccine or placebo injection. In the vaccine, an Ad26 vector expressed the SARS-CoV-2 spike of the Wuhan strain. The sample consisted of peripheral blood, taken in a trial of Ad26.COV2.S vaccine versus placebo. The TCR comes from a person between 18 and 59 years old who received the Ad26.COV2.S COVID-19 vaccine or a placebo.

The CDR3 DNA reads as TGTGCCATTTTTACTGGCTCCTACAATGAGCAGTTCTTC. This gives the protein CAIFTGSYNEQFF. V and J are TRBV7-3 and TRBJ2-1; D ambiguous. The length of the CDR3 is 13 residues. CDR1 and CDR2 (germline): SGHTA, FQGTGA. The V end was cut by 10 bases, the J end by 0 bases, with 10 bases between.